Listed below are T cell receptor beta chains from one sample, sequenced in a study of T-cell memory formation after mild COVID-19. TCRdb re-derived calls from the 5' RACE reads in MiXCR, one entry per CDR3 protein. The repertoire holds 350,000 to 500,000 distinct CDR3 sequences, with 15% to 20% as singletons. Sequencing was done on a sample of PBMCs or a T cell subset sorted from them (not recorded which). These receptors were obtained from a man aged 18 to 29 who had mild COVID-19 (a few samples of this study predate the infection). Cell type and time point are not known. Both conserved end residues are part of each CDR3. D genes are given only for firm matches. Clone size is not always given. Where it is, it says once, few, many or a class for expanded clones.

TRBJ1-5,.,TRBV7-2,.,TGTGCCAGCAGCTTAGGGGGGGCGGAGCCAGGGCCCCAGCATTTT,CASSLGGAEPGPQHF
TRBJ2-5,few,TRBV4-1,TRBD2,TGCGCCAGCAGCAAGCTGACGGGGGGGCCCCTACAAGAGACCCAGTACTTC,CASSKLTGGPLQETQYF
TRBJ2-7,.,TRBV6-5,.,TGTGCCAGCAGTTACGGGGATATTCTAGGCGAGCAGTACTTC,CASSYGDILGEQYF
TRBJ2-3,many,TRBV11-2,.,TGTGCCAGCAGCTTAGACTGGGGAGACACAGATACGCAGTATTTT,CASSLDWGDTDTQYF
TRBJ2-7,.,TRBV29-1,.,TGCAGCGTTGAAGATCTGTGTGGTCTCAGTTACGAGCAGTACTTC,CSVEDLCGLSYEQYF
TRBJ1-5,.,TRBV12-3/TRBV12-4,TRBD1,TGTGCCAGCAGTGACGGGACAGGCCATCAGCCCCAGCATTTT,CASSDGTGHQPQHF
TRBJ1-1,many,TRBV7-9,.,TGTGCCAGCAGCCGTGAGGCTAACACTGAAGCTTTCTTT,CASSREANTEAFF
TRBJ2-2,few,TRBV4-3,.,TGCGCCAGCAGCCAAGTAGGTTCGGCAGGGGCCGGGGAGCTGTTTTTT,CASSQVGSAGAGELFF
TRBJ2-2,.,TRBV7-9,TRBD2,TGTGCCAGCAGCTTACGTAGCGGGGGTGTTACCGGGGAGCTGTTTTTT,CASSLRSGGVTGELFF
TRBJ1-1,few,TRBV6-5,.,TGTGCCAGCAGTTACTCTGTTGCAGGCGGCCCGAACACTGAAGCTTTCTTT,CASSYSVAGGPNTEAFF
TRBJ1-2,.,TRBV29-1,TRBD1,TGCAGCGCCACCTTTCAGGGGGCCCCAGCGGGCTACACCTTC,CSATFQGAPAGYTF
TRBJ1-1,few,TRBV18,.,TGTGCCAGCTCACCCTTCCGGGACACTATGAACACTGAAGCTTTCTTT,CASSPFRDTMNTEAFF
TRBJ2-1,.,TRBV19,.,TGTGCCAGTAGCCCCCAGGGGGGGGGGGAGCAGTTCTTC,CASSPQGGGEQFF
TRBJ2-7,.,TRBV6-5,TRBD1,TGTGCCAGCAGTCCAATGGGGACAGGGGACTACGAGCAGTACTTC,CASSPMGTGDYEQYF
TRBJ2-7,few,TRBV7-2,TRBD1,TGTGCCAGCAGCAAATCCGGGACAGGGATTCTCCGGCAGTACTTC,CASSKSGTGILRQYF
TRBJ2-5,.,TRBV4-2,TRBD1,TGTGCCAGCAGCCACTCCAGACAGGGCCCAGAGACCCAGTACTTC,CASSHSRQGPETQYF
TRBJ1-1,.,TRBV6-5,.,TGTGCCAGCAGTTATAAGGGGAACACTGAAGCTTTCTTT,CASSYKGNTEAFF
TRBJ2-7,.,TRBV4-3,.,TGCGCCAGCAGCCGTGGTTGGACAGACTACGAGCAGTACTTC,CASSRGWTDYEQYF
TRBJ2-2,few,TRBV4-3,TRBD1,TGCGCCAGCAGCCAAGATTGGGACAGGGCCACCGGGGAGCTGTTTTTT,CASSQDWDRATGELFF
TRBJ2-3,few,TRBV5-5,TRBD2,TGTGCCAGCAGCCTCCGGGGACTAGCGAGCACAGATACGCAGTATTTT,CASSLRGLASTDTQYF
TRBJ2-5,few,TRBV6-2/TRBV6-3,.,TGTGCCAGCCTTCCCATACAGGACTACCAAGAGACCCAGTACTTC,CASLPIQDYQETQYF
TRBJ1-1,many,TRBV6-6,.,TGTGCCAGCAGCTCAAAGGGGGGCAAGAACACTGAAGCTTTCTTT,CASSSKGGKNTEAFF
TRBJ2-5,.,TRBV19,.,TGTGCCAGTACCGCACTTGCGGGGGCTGGAGAGACCCAGTACTTC,CASTALAGAGETQYF
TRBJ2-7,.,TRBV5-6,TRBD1,TGTGCCAGCAGCTTGGCCTGGGACAGAGCCTACGAGCAGTACTTC,CASSLAWDRAYEQYF
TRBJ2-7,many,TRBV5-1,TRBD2,TGCGCCAGCAGCTTGACTAGCGGCGGTCTCTACGAGCAGTACTTC,CASSLTSGGLYEQYF
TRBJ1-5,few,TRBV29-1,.,TGCAGCGTTGAACGAGGTAGGGATCAGCCCCAGCATTTT,CSVERGRDQPQHF
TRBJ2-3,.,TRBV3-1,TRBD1,TGTGCCAGCAGCCAAGAACGGGACAGACTTCGCACAGATACGCAGTATTTT,CASSQERDRLRTDTQYF
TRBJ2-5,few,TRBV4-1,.,TGCGCCAGCAGCCAAGGGCCCCAAGCAGGAGAGACCCAGTACTTC,CASSQGPQAGETQYF
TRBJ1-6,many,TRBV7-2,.,TGTGCCAGCAGCTCTCCGTGGTCACCCCTCCACTTT,CASSSPWSPLHF
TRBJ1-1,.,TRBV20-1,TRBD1,TGCAGTGCTAGAAGGGGACAGCTAGGTGAAGCTTTCTTT,CSARRGQLGEAFF
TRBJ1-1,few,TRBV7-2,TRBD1,TGTGCCAGCAGCTTAGGACTCGGCAGGGGGCTTCGGGACACTGAAGCTTTCTTT,CASSLGLGRGLRDTEAFF
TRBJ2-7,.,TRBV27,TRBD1,TGTGCCAGCAGTACGAGGGACAGGGTGCTTGGCGAGCAGTACTTC,CASSTRDRVLGEQYF
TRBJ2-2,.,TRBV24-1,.,TGTGCCACCGCAGGGGCCGGGGAGCTGTTTTTT,CATAGAGELFF
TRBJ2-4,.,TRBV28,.,.,CASSSSGQGHIQYF
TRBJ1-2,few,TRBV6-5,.,TGTGCCAGCAGTCCCCGGGGAGGGACCCATGGCTACACCTTC,CASSPRGGTHGYTF
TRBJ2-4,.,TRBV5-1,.,TGCGCCAGCAGCTATAGACCGGCGGAAAACATTCAGTACTTC,CASSYRPAENIQYF
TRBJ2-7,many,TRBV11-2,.,TGTGCCAGCAGCTTAGATCTTGGGTCCAGGGTTGATGACGAGCAGTACTTC,CASSLDLGSRVDDEQYF
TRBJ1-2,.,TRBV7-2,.,TGTGCCAGCAGCTTTGGGACGTGGGATGGCTACACCTTC,CASSFGTWDGYTF
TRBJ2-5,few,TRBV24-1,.,TGTGCCACCAGTGCGGGTTCGGAGACCCAGTACTTC,CATSAGSETQYF
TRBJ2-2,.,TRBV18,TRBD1,TGTGCCAGCTCACCACTCGAGGGGGCGACGAGGACCGGGGAGCTGTTTTTT,CASSPLEGATRTGELFF
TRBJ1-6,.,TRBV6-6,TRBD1,TGTGCCAGCAGTTACTCCAGGACAGGGGGCGTTTCACCCCTCCACTTT,CASSYSRTGGVSPLHF
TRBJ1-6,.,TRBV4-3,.,TGCGCCAGCAGCCAAGATGGTCGGAATTCACCCCTCCACTTT,CASSQDGRNSPLHF
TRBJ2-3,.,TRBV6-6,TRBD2,TGTGCCAGCAGAATAGCGGGGGCGGACTCCACAGATACGCAGTATTTT,CASRIAGADSTDTQYF
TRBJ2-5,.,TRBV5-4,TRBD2,TGTGCCAGCAGCTTAGAAGCGGGGGTGCAAGAGACCCAGTACTTC,CASSLEAGVQETQYF
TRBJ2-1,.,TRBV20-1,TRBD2,TGCAGTGCTCCCACCCCCACTAGCGTGAACAATGAGCAGTTCTTC,CSAPTPTSVNNEQFF
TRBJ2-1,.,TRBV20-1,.,TGCAGTGCTAGAGAAACAGGGCGCTACAATGAGCAGTTCTTC,CSARETGRYNEQFF
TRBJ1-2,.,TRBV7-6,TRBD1,TGTGCCAGCAGCCCGGGACAGGGGATTGGCTATGGCTACACCTTC,CASSPGQGIGYGYTF
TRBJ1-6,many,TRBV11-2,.,TGTGCCAGCAGCCTCCGGAGCTCCTATAATTCACCCCTCCACTTT,CASSLRSSYNSPLHF
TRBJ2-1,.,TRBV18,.,TGTGCCAGCTCACCACCGTATGGTCCCCACAATGAGCAGTTCTTC,CASSPPYGPHNEQFF
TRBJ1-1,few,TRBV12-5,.,TGTGCTAGTGGTTACTCATCTCCGGACTTTGAAGCTTTCTTT,CASGYSSPDFEAFF
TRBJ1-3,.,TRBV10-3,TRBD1,TGTGCCATCAGTAGACAGGGTTCGCGAAACACCATATATTTT,CAISRQGSRNTIYF
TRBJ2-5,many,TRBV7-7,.,TGTGCCAGCAGCCCTACTAGCACTGGAGAGACCCAGTACTTC,CASSPTSTGETQYF
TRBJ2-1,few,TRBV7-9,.,TGTGCCAGCAGCTCCGGACTCTCGACCCATGAGCAGTTCTTC,CASSSGLSTHEQFF
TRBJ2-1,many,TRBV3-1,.,TGTGCCAGCAGCGGGTTGGCGGGGTCCTACAATGAGCAGTTCTTC,CASSGLAGSYNEQFF
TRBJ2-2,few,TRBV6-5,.,TGTGCCAGCAGCCTCATATTAGCTTCCGGGGAGCTGTTTTTT,CASSLILASGELFF
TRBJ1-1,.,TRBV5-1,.,TGCGCCAGCAGCCCGTTACAGGTGAACACTGAAGCTTTCTTT,CASSPLQVNTEAFF
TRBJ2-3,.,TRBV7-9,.,TGTGCCAGCAGCCCAACCGCGGGATCGGAGCAGTATTTT,CASSPTAGSEQYF
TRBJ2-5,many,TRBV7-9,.,TGTGCCAGCAGCTTAGTGGCCAAAACAGGGCAAGAGACCCAGTACTTC,CASSLVAKTGQETQYF
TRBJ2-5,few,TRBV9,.,TGTGCCAGCAGCGTAGAGGATGGTGGTTACCAGGGGTCAGAGACCCAGTACTTC,CASSVEDGGYQGSETQYF
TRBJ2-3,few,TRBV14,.,TGTGCCAGCAGCCAAGGGAGGGGCGGAGCCACAGATACGCAGTATTTT,CASSQGRGGATDTQYF